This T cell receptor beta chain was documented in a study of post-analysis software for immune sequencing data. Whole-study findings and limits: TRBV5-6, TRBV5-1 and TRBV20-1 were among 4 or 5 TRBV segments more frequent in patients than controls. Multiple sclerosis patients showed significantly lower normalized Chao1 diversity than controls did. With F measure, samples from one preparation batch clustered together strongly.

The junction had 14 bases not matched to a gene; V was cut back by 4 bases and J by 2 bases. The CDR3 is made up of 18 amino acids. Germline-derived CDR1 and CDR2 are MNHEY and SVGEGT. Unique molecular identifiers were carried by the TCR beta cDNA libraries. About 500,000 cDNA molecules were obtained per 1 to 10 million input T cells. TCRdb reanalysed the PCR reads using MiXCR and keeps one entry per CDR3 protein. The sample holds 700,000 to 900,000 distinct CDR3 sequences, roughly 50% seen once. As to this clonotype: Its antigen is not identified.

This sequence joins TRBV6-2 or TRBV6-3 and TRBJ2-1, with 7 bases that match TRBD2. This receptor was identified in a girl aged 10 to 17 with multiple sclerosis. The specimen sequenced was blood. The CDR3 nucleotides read TGTGCCAGCAGTTTCACCTTGGGAGGGGTCCCCACCTACAATGAGCAGTTCTTC. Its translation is CASSFTLGGVPTYNEQFF.